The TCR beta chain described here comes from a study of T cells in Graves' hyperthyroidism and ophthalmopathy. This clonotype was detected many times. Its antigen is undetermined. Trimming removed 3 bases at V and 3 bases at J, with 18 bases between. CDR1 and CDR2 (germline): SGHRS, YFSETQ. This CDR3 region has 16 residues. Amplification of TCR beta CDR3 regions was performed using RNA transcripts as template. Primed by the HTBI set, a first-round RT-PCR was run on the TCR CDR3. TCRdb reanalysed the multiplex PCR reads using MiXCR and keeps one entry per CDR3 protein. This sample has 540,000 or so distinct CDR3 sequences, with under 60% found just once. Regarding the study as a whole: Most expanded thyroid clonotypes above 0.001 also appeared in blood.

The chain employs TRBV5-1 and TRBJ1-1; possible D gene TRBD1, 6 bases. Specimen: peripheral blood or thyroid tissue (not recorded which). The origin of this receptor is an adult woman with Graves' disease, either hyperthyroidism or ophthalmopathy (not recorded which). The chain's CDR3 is CASSSRGVGLDTEAFF. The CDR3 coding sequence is TGCGCCAGCAGCTCAAGGGGGGTAGGGTTGGACACTGAAGCTTTCTTT.